The text below deals with one TCR beta chain. Participants, about 18 to 90 years old, spanned approximately 25 US areas. The data were obtained in a study of blood T cell repertoires in COVID-19. Study background: Acute and convalescent COVID-19 samples came from the United States, Italy and Spain.

Profiling relied on immunoSEQ multiplex PCR, and the TCRdb table lists in-frame clones only, not all of them. The table records roughly 260,000 clones, approximately 85% of them present only once. The CDR3 totals 15 residues. Germline-derived CDR1 and CDR2 are SGDLS and YYNGEE. The V end lost 4 bases, the J end lost 2 bases, and 16 bases lay between the germline ends. The sequence derives from a woman between 50 and 59 years old who had recovered from COVID-19. The specimen sequenced was PBMCs or T cells enriched from blood (not recorded which). V is TRBV9 and J is TRBJ2-7, with unresolved D. The chain's CDR3 is CASSLDETGPYEQYF. CDR3 nucleotides: TGTGCCAGCAGCTTAGACGAGACTGGTCCCTACGAGCAGTACTTC.